A selection of T cell receptor beta chains follows, all from one sample in a study of beta chain features in type 1 diabetes. Assay: immunoSEQ multiplex PCR; the TCRdb copy retains only in-frame clones and omits some. The table has approximately 150,000 clones, approximately 9% seen once. The sample was central memory CD4+ T cells from blood. All receptors derive from a man aged 30 to 39 with type 1 diabetes. The conserved cysteine and the conserved F or W are not part of the CDR3 here.

J	V	CDR3
TRBJ1-3	TRBV7-2	ASSPRQGASGNTIY
TRBJ2-7	TRBV7-2	ASSTRDNYEQY
TRBJ2-5	TRBV30	AWSVRGFGAGGPYQETQY
TRBJ2-5	TRBV11-2	ASSLGQGETQY
TRBJ2-3	TRBV5-4	ASSLELATNTDTQY
TRBJ2-1	TRBV4-1	ASSQDSSGGAGKEF
TRBJ2-5	TRBV9	ASSVGAAGGSERETQY
TRBJ1-4	TRBV4-3	ASSQEYGALNEKLF
TRBJ2-5	TRBV7-9	ASSLAAGEETQY
TRBJ2-1	TRBV19	ASSTGQGAGSYNEQF
TRBJ2-7	TRBV2	ARGRGSYEQY
TRBJ1-2	TRBV6-5	ASAGQGAGDYGYT
TRBJ1-5	TRBV10-3	AISEGIRGGNQPQH
TRBJ2-2	TRBV7-9	ASTPPAGTTGELF
TRBJ2-7	TRBV9	ASSPQADSYEQY
TRBJ2-6	TRBV10-1	ASSPSGANVLT
TRBJ2-3	TRBV27	ASSLSMGGSTDTQY
TRBJ1-1	TRBV19	ASISVGSIQQAEAF
TRBJ1-5	TRBV28	ASSATSTSPQH
TRBJ2-3	TRBV5-1	ASSLLGTSGGDTQY
TRBJ2-1	TRBV18	ASSPREVSGGAVHEQF
TRBJ2-6	TRBV7-3	ASSLTSPGANVLT
TRBJ2-7	TRBV15	ATSREVGAGEQY
TRBJ1-2	TRBV5-1	ASTRTGTNYGYT
TRBJ2-1	TRBV7-8	ASSLAFHRGRLNEQF
TRBJ2-5	TRBV7-3	ASSLSLGETQY
TRBJ2-5	TRBV18	ASSPEMAARGTQY
TRBJ2-3	TRBV6-6	ASTGGWSTDTQY
TRBJ2-7	TRBV7-6	ASSPLGTGVEEQY
TRBJ2-7	TRBV9	ASSLRTGVEQY
TRBJ1-1	TRBV18	ASSPRGETEAF
TRBJ2-5	TRBV4-1	ASSQSTSGGQETQY
TRBJ2-5	TRBV7-2	ASSPGGTKETQY
TRBJ2-5	TRBV15	ATSRGSGVETQY
TRBJ1-5	TRBV2	ASSDRDQPQH
TRBJ1-5	TRBV30	AWSVQHSNQPQH
TRBJ2-2	TRBV5-4	ASSPQWGEGNTGELF
TRBJ1-3	TRBV7-3	ASSLTGQGAGNTIY
TRBJ2-1	TRBV2	ASTGTSAYNEQF
TRBJ2-2	TRBV25-1	ASRRTGGDKLF
TRBJ1-5	TRBV5-4	ASSYTGGAVRQPQH
TRBJ1-1	TRBV21-1	ASSKGQGVDTEAF
TRBJ2-1	TRBV27	ASSSSTSGGNEQF
TRBJ1-6	TRBV7-2	ASSLGGNSPLH
TRBJ1-1	TRBV7-9	ASSPGLAYTEAF
TRBJ1-1	TRBV1	TSSQETPEAF
TRBJ2-2	TRBV5-1	ASRPGLGTGELF
TRBJ2-5	TRBV5-1	ASSLWGEETQY